This TCR beta chain originates from a study of identical twins. TCRdb used MiXCR to reprocess the 5' RACE reads, holding one entry per CDR3 protein. The sample has around 340,000 distinct CDR3 sequences, 7% to 9.5% seen once. Healthy Caucasians made up all donors. Per germline, CDR1 SEHNR and CDR2 FQNEAQ (reference sequence). The CDR3 extends over 14 amino acids. The V and J ends lost 5 bases and 10 bases respectively, with 18 bases between them. Study-wide points: Whereas memory repertoires showed no such difference, abundant cord blood beta clonotypes carried fewer insertions.

Turning to this clonotype: Its matching antigen is unknown.

The TCR originated in a woman aged 50 to 65 in good health. The chain employs TRBV7-9 and TRBJ2-1; D is perhaps TRBD2 (7 bases). The sequenced sample was naive T cells sorted from blood. The CDR3 nucleotides are TGTGCCAGCAGCAGGTGGGGGGGGCGACTCGAGCAGTTCTTC. It codes for CASSRWGGRLEQFF.